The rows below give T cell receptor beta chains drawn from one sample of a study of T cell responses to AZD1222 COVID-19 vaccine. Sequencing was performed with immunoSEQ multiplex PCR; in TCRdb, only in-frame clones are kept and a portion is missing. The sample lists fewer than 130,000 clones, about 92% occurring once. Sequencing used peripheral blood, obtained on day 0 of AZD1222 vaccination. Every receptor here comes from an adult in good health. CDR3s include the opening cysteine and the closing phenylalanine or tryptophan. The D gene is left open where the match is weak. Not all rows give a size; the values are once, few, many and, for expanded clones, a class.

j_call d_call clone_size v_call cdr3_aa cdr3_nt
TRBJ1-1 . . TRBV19 CASSMRGRLPEAFF TGTGCCAGTAGTATGCGGGGGCGTCTGCCTGAAGCTTTCTTT
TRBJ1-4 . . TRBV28 CASSFEGLINEKLFF TGTGCCAGCAGTTTCGAAGGGCTGATTAATGAAAAACTGTTTTTT
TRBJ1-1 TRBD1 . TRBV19 CASSPEDRDGAEAFF TGTGCCAGTAGTCCCGAGGACAGGGATGGTGCTGAAGCTTTCTTT
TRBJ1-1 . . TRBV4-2 CASSPGRREAFF TGTGCCAGCAGCCCGGGACGGCGAGAAGCTTTCTTT
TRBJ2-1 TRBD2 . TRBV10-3 CAMGGTTYNEQFF TGTGCCATGGGGGGGACGACCTACAATGAGCAGTTCTTC
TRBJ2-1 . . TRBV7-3 CASSLTPISGDKQFF TGTGCCAGCAGCTTAACTCCTATTAGCGGAGACAAGCAGTTCTTC
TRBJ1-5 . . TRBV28 CASSLWKPRVTGSNQPQHF TGTGCCAGCAGTTTATGGAAACCCCGGGTAACGGGCAGCAATCAGCCCCAGCATTTT
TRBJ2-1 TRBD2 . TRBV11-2 CASSRGGLRGNEQFF TGTGCCAGCAGCCGCGGGGGGTTGAGGGGTAATGAGCAGTTCTTC
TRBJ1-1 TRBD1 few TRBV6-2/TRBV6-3 CASSLRQGAAEAFF TGTGCCAGCAGTTTACGACAGGGGGCGGCTGAAGCTTTCTTT
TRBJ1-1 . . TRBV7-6 CASSLRPSGLNTEAFF TGTGCCAGCAGCTTACGGCCTTCGGGGCTGAACACTGAAGCTTTCTTT
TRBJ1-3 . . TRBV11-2 CASSLDHSGNTIYF TGTGCCAGCAGCTTAGATCACTCCGGAAACACCATATATTTT
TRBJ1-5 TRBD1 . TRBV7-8 CASSQETGGQPQHF TGTGCCAGCAGCCAAGAGACAGGGGGACAGCCCCAGCATTTT
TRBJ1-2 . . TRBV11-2 CASSLGRGGGIGYTF TGTGCCAGCAGCTTAGGACGGGGGGGCGGGATCGGCTACACCTTC
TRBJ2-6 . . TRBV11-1 CASSFRGAGANVLTF TGTGCCAGCAGCTTCAGGGGGGCTGGGGCCAACGTCCTGACTTTC
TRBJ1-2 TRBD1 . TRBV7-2 CASSRRDRVNGYTF TGTGCCAGCAGCCGCCGGGACAGGGTCAATGGCTACACCTTC
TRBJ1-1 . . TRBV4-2 CASSRNREFNTEAFF TGTGCCAGCAGCCGGAACAGGGAATTTAACACTGAAGCTTTCTTT
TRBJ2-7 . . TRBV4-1 CASSHSRGSGDEQYF TGCGCCAGCAGCCACTCCAGAGGGTCAGGGGACGAGCAGTACTTC
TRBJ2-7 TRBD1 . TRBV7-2 CASSFGTGGYEQYF TGTGCCAGCAGCTTCGGGACAGGGGGGTACGAGCAGTACTTC
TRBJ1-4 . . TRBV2 CASGIPGLGEKLFF TGTGCCAGCGGGATCCCGGGCCTGGGTGAAAAACTGTTTTTT
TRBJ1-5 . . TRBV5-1 CASSLDPGQGNQPQHF TGCGCCAGCAGCTTGGATCCAGGGCAGGGCAATCAGCCCCAGCATTTT
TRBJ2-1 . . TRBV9 CASSVLPYTENEQFF TGTGCCAGCAGCGTACTCCCTTACACTGAAAATGAGCAGTTCTTC
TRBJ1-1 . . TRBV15 CATSRDVGDTEAFF TGTGCCACCAGCAGAGATGTGGGTGACACTGAAGCTTTCTTT
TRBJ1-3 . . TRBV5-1 CASSLSGTGNTIYF TGCGCCAGCAGCTTGTCGGGGACTGGAAACACCATATATTTT
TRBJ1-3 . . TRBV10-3 CAISVGNPGNTIYF TGTGCCATCAGTGTTGGCAACCCGGGAAACACCATATATTTT
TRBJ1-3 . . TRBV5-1 CASSPRWGQGSGNTIYF TGCGCCAGCAGCCCCCGATGGGGTCAGGGCTCTGGAAACACCATATATTTT
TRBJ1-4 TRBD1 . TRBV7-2 CASSWDREAKLFF TGTGCCAGCAGCTGGGACAGGGAGGCAAAACTGTTTTTT
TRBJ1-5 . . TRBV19 CASSLAWDGNQPQHF TGTGCCAGTAGCCTGGCCTGGGATGGCAATCAGCCCCAGCATTTT
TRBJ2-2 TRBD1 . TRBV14 CASSPDRLNTGELFF TGTGCCAGCAGCCCGGACAGGCTTAACACCGGGGAGCTGTTTTTT
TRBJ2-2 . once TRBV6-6 CASSEGRAGELFF TGTGCCAGCAGTGAGGGCCGCGCCGGGGAGCTGTTTTTT
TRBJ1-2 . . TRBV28 CASSLSGVYGYTF TGTGCCAGCAGTTTGTCAGGGGTATATGGCTACACCTTC
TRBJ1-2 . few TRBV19 CASSETDNYGYTF TGTGCCAGTAGTGAGACAGACAACTATGGCTACACCTTC
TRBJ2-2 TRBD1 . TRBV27 CASSRRGGIGGELFF TGTGCCAGCAGTCGGAGAGGGGGCATAGGCGGGGAGCTGTTTTTT
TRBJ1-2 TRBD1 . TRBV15 CATSRDQGEARGYTF TGTGCCACCAGCAGAGATCAGGGGGAGGCTAGAGGCTACACCTTC
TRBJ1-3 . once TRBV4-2 CASSQDPNSGNTIYF TGTGCCAGCAGCCAAGATCCCAACTCTGGAAACACCATATATTTT
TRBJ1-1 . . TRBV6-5 CASSYSASRMNTEAFF TGTGCCAGCAGTTACTCCGCTTCTAGGATGAACACTGAAGCTTTCTTT
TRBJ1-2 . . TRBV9 CASSEQANYGYTF TGTGCCAGCAGCGAGCAGGCTAACTATGGCTACACCTTC
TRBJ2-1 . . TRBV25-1 CASSRQGGRYNEQFF TGTGCCAGCAGTCGGCAGGGAGGCCGGTACAATGAGCAGTTCTTC
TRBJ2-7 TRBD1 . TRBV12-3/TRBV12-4 CASSPQGAYEQYF TGTGCCAGCAGCCCACAGGGGGCCTACGAGCAGTACTTC
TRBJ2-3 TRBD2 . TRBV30 CAWTSGLAVTDTQYF TGTGCCTGGACCTCGGGACTAGCGGTCACAGATACGCAGTATTTT
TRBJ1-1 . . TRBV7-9 CASSYGEDTEAFF TGTGCCAGCAGCTACGGAGAGGACACTGAAGCTTTCTTT